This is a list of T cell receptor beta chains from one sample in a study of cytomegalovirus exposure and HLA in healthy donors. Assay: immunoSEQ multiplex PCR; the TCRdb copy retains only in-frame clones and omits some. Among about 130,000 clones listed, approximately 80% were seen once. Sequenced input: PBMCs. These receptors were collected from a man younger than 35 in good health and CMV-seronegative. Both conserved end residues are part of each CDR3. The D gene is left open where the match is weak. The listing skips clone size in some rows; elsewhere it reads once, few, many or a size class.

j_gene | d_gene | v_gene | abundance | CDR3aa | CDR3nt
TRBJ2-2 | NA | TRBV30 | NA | CAWSVGGTISGELFF | TGTGCCTGGAGTGTAGGCGGGACGATCTCCGGGGAGCTGTTTTTT
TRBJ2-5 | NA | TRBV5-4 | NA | CASSPGTETQYF | TGTGCCAGCAGCCCCGGTACGGAGACCCAGTACTTC
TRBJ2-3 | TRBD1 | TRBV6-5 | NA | CASSYQGVVTDTQYF | TGTGCCAGCAGTTACCAGGGGGTAGTGACAGATACGCAGTATTTT
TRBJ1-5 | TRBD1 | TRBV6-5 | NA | CASSRTGRNQPQHF | TGTGCCAGCAGCCGGACAGGGCGGAATCAGCCCCAGCATTTT
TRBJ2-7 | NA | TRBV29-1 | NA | CSVRDSAYEQYF | TGCAGCGTACGGGACTCAGCCTACGAGCAGTACTTC
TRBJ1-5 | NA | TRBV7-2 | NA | CASSTGRDQPQHF | TGTGCCAGCAGCACCGGTCGGGATCAGCCCCAGCATTTT
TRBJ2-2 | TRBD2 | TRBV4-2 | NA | CASTSRASGTRATGELFF | TGTGCCAGCACCTCCAGGGCTAGCGGGACTCGAGCCACCGGGGAGCTGTTTTTT
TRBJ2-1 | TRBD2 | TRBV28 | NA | CASSPSGRDEQFF | TGTGCCAGCAGCCCTAGCGGGAGGGATGAGCAGTTCTTC
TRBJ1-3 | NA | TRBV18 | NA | CASSLTGTLSGNTIYF | TGTGCCAGCTCACTAACAGGGACCCTCTCTGGAAACACCATATATTTT
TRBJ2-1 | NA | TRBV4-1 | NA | CASSQRTVLTGNEQFF | TGCGCCAGCAGCCAGAGGACAGTTTTAACGGGCAATGAGCAGTTCTTC
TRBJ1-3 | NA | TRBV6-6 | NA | CASSSVLSGNTIYF | TGTGCCAGCAGTTCCGTCCTCTCTGGAAACACCATATATTTT
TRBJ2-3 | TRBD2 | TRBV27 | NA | CASSSRLAGGTDTQYF | TGTGCCAGCAGTTCGCGACTAGCGGGAGGTACAGATACGCAGTATTTT
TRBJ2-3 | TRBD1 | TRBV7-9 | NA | CASSSDRGLSDTQYF | TGTGCCAGCAGTTCCGACAGGGGGCTTTCAGATACGCAGTATTTT
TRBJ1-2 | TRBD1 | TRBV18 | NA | CASSPSNLIQGAATF | TGTGCCAGCTCACCATCGAACCTGATACAGGGGGCCGCCACCTTC
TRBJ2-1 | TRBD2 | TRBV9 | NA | CASSTWTSAASNEQFF | TGTGCCAGCAGCACTTGGACTAGCGCAGCGAGCAATGAGCAGTTCTTC
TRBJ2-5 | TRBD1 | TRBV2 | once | CASRRTGKETQYF | TGTGCCAGCAGAAGGACAGGGAAAGAGACCCAGTACTTC
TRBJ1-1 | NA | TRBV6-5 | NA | CASRAPNTEAFF | TGTGCCAGCAGGGCACCGAACACTGAAGCTTTCTTT
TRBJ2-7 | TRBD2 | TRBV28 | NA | CASGLTSTSYEQYF | TGTGCCAGCGGCCTGACTAGCACCTCCTACGAGCAGTACTTC
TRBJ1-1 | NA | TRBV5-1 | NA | CASSPEGNTEAFF | TGCGCCAGCAGCCCGGAGGGCAACACTGAAGCTTTCTTT
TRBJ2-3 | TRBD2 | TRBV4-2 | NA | CASSQVLAGTDTQYF | TGTGCCAGCAGCCAAGTACTAGCGGGAACAGATACGCAGTATTTT
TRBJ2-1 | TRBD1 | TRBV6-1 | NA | CASSGGGHGEQFF | TGTGCCAGCAGTGGAGGGGGCCACGGTGAGCAGTTCTTC
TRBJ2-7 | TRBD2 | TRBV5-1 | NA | CASSLPTSGRLEQYF | TGCGCCAGCAGCCTACCGACTAGCGGGAGACTCGAGCAGTACTTC
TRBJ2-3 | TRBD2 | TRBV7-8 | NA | CASSLVAGGPEDTQYF | TGTGCCAGCAGCTTAGTAGCGGGAGGGCCTGAAGATACGCAGTATTTT
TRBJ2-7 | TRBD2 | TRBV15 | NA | CATSRDRAGGPYEQYF | TGTGCCACCAGCAGAGATCGGGCGGGAGGGCCGTACGAGCAGTACTTC
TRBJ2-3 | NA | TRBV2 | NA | CASSEWARGDTQYF | TGTGCCAGCAGTGAGTGGGCTAGGGGGGATACGCAGTATTTT
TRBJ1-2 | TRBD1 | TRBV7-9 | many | CASSWTGTEVGGYTF | TGTGCCAGCAGCTGGACCGGGACAGAAGTCGGAGGCTACACCTTC
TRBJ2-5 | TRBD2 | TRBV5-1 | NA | CASSSTGTTQETQYF | TGCGCCAGCAGCTCTACCGGGACTACTCAAGAGACCCAGTACTTC
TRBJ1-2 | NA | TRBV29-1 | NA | CSVESRGNYGYTF | TGCAGCGTTGAATCCAGGGGAAACTATGGCTACACCTTC
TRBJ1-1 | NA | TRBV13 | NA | CASSLWGVPGWAFF | TGTGCCAGCAGCTTGTGGGGGGTCCCTGGCTGGGCTTTCTTT
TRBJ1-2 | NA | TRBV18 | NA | CASSFDRIYGYTF | TGTGCCAGCTCATTTGACAGGATCTATGGCTACACCTTC
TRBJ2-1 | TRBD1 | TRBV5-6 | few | CASTGTDNNEQFF | TGTGCCAGCACCGGGACAGACAACAATGAGCAGTTCTTC
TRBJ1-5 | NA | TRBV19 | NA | CASSIVEVIQPQHF | TGTGCCAGTAGTATAGTTGAGGTTATACAGCCCCAGCATTTT
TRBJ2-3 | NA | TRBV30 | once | CAWNAGADTQYF | TGTGCCTGGAACGCAGGGGCTGATACGCAGTATTTT
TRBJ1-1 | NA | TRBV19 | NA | CASSPRVENTEAFF | TGTGCCAGTAGTCCGCGCGTAGAGAACACTGAAGCTTTCTTT
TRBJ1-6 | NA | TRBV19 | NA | CASNWGGNNSPLHF | TGTGCCAGTAATTGGGGGGGTAATAATTCACCCCTCCACTTT
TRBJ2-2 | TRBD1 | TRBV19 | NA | CASTPGQGGRELFF | TGTGCCAGTACGCCCGGACAGGGTGGGAGGGAGCTGTTTTTT
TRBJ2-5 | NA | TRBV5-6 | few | CASSLGASECYF | TGTGCCAGCAGCCTGGGGGCCTCCGAATGTTACTTC
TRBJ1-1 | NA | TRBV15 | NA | CATSRDRGRTEAFF | TGTGCCACCAGCAGAGATCGGGGGAGGACTGAAGCTTTCTTT
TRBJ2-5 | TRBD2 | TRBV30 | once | CAWSVNSGGKETQYF | TGTGCCTGGAGTGTAAATAGCGGGGGCAAAGAGACCCAGTACTTC
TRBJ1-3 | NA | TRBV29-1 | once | CSVEDRVASGNTIYF | TGCAGCGTTGAAGATCGGGTGGCCTCTGGAAACACCATATATTTT
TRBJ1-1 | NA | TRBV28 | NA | CASSLPVNTEAFF | TGTGCCAGCAGTCTCCCCGTGAACACTGAAGCTTTCTTT
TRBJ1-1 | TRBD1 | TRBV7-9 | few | CASSNRGGSEAFF | TGTGCCAGCAGTAACAGGGGAGGTAGTGAAGCTTTCTTT
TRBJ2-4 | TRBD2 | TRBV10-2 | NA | CASSEAGGAKNIQYF | TGCGCCAGCAGTGAAGCGGGAGGAGCCAAAAACATTCAGTACTTC
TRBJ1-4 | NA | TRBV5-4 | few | CASSSYREKLFF | TGTGCCAGCAGCTCCTATAGAGAAAAACTGTTTTTT
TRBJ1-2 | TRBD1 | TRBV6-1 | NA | CASSARGQGVGYTF | TGTGCCAGCAGTGCTAGAGGACAGGGAGTTGGCTACACCTTC
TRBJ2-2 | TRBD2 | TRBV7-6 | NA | CASSSTSGTNTGELFF | TGTGCCAGCAGCTCCACTAGCGGAACGAACACCGGGGAGCTGTTTTTT
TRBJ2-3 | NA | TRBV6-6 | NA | CASSFLTGTDTQYF | TGTGCCAGCAGTTTTTTGACAGGCACAGATACGCAGTATTTT
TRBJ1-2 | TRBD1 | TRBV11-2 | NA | CASSFSATGADGYTF | TGTGCCAGCAGCTTTTCAGCCACAGGGGCGGATGGCTACACCTTC
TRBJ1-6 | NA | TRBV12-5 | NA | CASGFRDSPLHF | TGTGCTAGTGGTTTTCGGGATTCACCCCTCCACTTT
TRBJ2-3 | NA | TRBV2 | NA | CASRVSGQNTDTQYF | TGTGCCAGCAGAGTTAGCGGACAAAACACAGATACGCAGTATTTT
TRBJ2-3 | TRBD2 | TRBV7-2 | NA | CASSVSGSRPDTQYF | TGTGCCAGCAGCGTAAGCGGGAGTCGTCCAGATACGCAGTATTTT
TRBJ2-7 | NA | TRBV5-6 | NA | CASSPLGEGGDYQSYEQYF | TGTGCCAGCAGCCCCCTCGGAGAGGGAGGAGATTATCAGTCCTACGAGCAGTACTTC
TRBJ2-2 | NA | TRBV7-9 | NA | CASSLAGGTGELFF | TGTGCCAGCAGCTTAGCGGGAGGTACCGGGGAGCTGTTTTTT
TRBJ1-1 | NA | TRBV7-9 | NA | CASSNTYRDTEAFF | TGTGCCAGCAGTAATACATACCGGGACACTGAAGCTTTCTTT
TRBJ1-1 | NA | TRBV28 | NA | CASSLYGQPNTEAFF | TGTGCCAGCAGTTTGTACGGACAGCCTAACACTGAAGCTTTCTTT
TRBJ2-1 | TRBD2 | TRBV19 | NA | CASSIPGTSWREQFF | TGTGCCAGTAGTATCCCCGGGACTAGCTGGAGGGAGCAGTTCTTC
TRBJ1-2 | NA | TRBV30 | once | CAWSGGYGYTF | TGTGCCTGGAGCGGAGGGTATGGCTACACCTTC